This T cell receptor (beta chain) comes out of a study of T cells in women clearing cervical HPV infection. Broader study findings: Unknown T-cell numbers per sample may underlie the richness differences. CIN3+ cases had significantly higher TCR repertoire richness than controls, but evenness did not differ.

Germline CDR1 is SGHKS and CDR2 is YYEKEE (reference sequence). The CDR3 contains 14 residues. Trimming took off 2 bases at V and 1 base at J, with 9 bases between the two ends. About this clone itself: Its specificity is not known. The CDR3 is cut off 3 residues early in the read; its end comes from the germline J gene.

Cervical HPV DNA detected by MY09/MY11 PCR, typed by dot-blot. This table comes from immunoSEQ multiplex PCR, and its TCRdb copy is limited to in-frame clones, with some not included. This repertoire comprises 30,000 to 45,000 clones; its ten largest clones make up around 3.5%. The source material was blood buffy coat. This TCR derives from a woman between 18 and 70 years old with a cervical HPV16 infection that either progressed to CIN3+ or cleared (not recorded which). This chain joins TRBV5-5 and TRBJ1-1; D uncertain. The CDR3 region is CASSLDSWNTEAFF. Partial CDR3 DNA: TGTGCCAGCAGCTTAGACTCCTGGAACACTGAA.